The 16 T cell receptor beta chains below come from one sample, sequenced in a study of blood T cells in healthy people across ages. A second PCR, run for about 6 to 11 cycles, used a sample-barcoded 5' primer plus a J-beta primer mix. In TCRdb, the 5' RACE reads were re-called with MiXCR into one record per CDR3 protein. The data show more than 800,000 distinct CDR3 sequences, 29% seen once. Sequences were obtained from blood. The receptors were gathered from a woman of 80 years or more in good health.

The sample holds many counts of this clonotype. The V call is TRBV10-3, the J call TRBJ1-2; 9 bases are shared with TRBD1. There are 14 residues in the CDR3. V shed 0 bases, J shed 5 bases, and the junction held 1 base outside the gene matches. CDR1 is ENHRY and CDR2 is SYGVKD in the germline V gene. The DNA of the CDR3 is TGTGCCATCAGTGAGTCAGGGACAGGGTATGGCTACACCTTC. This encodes CAISESGTGYGYTF.

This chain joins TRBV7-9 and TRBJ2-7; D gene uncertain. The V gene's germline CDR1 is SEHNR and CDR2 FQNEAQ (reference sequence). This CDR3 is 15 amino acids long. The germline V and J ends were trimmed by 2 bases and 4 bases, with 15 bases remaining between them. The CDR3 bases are TGTGCCAGCAGCTTATCCCGACTGGCTTCTTACGAGCAGTACTTC. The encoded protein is CASSLSRLASYEQYF.

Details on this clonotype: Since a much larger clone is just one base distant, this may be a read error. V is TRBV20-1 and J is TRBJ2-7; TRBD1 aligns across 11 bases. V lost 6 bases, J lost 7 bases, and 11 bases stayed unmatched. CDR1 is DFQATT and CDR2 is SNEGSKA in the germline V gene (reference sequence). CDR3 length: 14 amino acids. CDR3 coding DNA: TGCAGTGCAAACTCGGGACAGGGGGGGAATGAGCAGTACTTC. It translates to CSANSGQGGNEQYF.

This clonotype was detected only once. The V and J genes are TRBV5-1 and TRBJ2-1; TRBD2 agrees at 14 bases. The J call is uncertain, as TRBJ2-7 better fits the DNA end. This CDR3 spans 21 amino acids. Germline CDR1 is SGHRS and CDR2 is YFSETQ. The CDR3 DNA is TGCGCCAGCAGCCGGGGACTAGCGGGGGCCGGGGCCATTCTCTCCTACAATGAGCAGTACTTC. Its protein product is CASSRGLAGAGAILSYNEQYF.

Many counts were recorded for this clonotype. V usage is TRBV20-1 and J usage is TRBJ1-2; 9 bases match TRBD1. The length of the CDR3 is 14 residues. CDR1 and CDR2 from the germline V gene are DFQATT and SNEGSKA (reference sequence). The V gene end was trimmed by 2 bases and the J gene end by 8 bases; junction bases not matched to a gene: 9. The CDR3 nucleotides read TGCAGTGCTAGATCGGGACAGGGCTTCAAGGGCTACACCTTC. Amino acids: CSARSGQGFKGYTF.

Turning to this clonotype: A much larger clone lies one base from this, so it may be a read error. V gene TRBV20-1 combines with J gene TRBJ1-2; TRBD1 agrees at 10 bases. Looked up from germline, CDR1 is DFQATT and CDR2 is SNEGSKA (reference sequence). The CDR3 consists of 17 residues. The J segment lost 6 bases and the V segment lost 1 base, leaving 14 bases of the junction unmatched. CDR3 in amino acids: CSARGRGDRGTGHGYTF. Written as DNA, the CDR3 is TGCAGTGCTAGAGGTCGGGGGGACAGGGGTACTGGGCATGGCTACACCTTC.

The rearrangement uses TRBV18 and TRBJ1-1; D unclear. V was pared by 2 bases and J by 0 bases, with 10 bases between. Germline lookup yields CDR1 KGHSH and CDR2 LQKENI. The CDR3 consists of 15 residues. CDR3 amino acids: CASSPRSGMNTEAFF. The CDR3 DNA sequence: TGTGCCAGCTCACCAAGATCGGGAATGAACACTGAAGCTTTCTTT.

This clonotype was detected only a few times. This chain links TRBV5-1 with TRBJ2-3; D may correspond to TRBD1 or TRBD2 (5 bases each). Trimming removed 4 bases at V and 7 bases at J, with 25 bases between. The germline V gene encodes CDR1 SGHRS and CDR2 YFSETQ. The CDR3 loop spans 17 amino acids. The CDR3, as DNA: TGCGCCAGCAGCGGCCGGAGAGGGCTAACCCCGGGGCATACGCAGTATTTT. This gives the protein CASSGRRGLTPGHTQYF. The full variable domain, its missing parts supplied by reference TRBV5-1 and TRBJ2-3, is KAGVTQTPRYLIKTRGQQVTLSCSPISGHRSVSWYQQTPGQGLQFLFEYFSETQRNKGNFPGRFSGRQFSNSRSEMNVSTLELGDSALYLCASSGRRGLTPGHTQYFGPGTRLTVL.

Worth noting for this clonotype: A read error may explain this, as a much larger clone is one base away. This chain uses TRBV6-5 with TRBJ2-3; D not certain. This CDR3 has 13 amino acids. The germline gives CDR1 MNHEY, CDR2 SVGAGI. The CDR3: CTSTARGTDTQYF. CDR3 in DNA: TGTACCAGCACGGCCCGGGGCACAGATACGCAGTATTTT.

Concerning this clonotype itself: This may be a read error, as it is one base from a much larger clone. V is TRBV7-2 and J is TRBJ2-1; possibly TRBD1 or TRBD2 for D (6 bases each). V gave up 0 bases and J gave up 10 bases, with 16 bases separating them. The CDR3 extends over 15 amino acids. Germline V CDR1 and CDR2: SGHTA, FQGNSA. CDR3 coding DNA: TGTGCCAGCAGCTTAGCGTTTGGGGGGCCCTACGAGCAGTTCTTC. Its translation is CASSLAFGGPYEQFF.

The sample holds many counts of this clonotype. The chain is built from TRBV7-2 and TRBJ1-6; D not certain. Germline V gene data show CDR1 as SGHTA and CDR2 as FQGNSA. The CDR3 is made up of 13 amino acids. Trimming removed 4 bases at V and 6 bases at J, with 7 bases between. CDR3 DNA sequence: TGTGCCAGCAGCTCAACCGTTAATTCACCCCTCCACTTT. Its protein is CASSSTVNSPLHF.

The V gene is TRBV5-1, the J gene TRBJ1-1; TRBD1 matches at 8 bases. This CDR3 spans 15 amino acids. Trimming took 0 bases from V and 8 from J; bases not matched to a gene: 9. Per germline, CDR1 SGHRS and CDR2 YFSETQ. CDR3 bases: TGCGCCAGCAGCTTGGTATCGACAGGGGTGGGGGAAGCTTTCTTT. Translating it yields CASSLVSTGVGEAFF.

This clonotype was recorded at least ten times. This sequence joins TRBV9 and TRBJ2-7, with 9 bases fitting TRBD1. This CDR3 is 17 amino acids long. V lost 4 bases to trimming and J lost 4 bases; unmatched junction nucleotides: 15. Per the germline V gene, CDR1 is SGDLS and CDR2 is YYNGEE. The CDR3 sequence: CASSPHDNDRGGYEQYF. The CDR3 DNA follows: TGTGCCAGCAGCCCTCATGACAACGACAGGGGGGGTTACGAGCAGTACTTC.

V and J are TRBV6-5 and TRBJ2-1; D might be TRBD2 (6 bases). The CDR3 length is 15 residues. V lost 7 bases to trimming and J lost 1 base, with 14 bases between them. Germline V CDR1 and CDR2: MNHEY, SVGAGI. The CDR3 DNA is TGTGCCAGCAAAGGGACTGGACAATCCTACAATGAGCAGTTCTTC. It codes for CASKGTGQSYNEQFF.

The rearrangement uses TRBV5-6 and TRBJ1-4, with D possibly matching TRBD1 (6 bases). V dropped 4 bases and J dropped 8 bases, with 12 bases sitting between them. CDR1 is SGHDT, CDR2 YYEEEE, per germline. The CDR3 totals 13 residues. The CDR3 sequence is CASSGGLGEKLFF. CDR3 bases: TGTGCCAGCAGCGGGGGCTTGGGCGAAAAACTGTTTTTT.

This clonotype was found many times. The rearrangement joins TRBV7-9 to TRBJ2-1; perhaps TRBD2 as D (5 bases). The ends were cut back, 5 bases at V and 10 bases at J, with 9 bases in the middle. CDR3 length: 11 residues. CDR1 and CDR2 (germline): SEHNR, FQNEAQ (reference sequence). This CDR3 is CASSPQREQFF. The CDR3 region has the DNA TGTGCCAGCAGCCCGCAGCGGGAGCAGTTCTTC. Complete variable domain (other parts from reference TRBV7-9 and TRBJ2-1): DTGVSQNPRHKITKRGQNVTFRCDPISEHNRLYWYRQTLGQGPEFLTYFQNEAQLEKSRLLSDRFSAERPKGSFSTLEIQRTEQGDSAMYLCASSPQREQFFGPGTRLTVL.